This T cell receptor beta chain was profiled in a study of T cell repertoires in aging, cancer and after chemotherapy. Study details: The whole study produced a dataset of roughly 8.8 million TCR reads. General study results and limits: Rebound thymic output was suggested by rising median generation probability during chemotherapy in each cancer cohort. Immunological memory after chemotherapy cannot be judged from the repertoire data. In cancer patients, declining TCR diversity with age involved lost richness and lost evenness.

Multiplex touch-down PCR with TRB-A/B primers amplified rearranged V-D-J TRB sequences. TCRdb processed the multiplex PCR reads anew with MiXCR; each CDR3 protein has one entry. The profile shows some 14,000 distinct CDR3 sequences, about 25% of them singletons. The ends were cut back, 5 bases at V and 8 bases at J, with 13 bases in the middle. CDR3 length: 13 amino acids. The germline V gene has CDR1 SGHAT and CDR2 FQNNGV. The template was genomic DNA from peripheral blood, not RNA. This clonotype has only a few counts. Its cognate antigen is unknown. This receptor was obtained from a human donor in good health. The sequenced material came from blood. This chain links TRBV11-2 with TRBJ2-1; possibly TRBD2 for D (6 bases). CDR3 sequence: CASSQNPSDEQFF. The CDR3 DNA is TGTGCCAGCAGCCAAAATCCTAGCGATGAGCAGTTCTTC.